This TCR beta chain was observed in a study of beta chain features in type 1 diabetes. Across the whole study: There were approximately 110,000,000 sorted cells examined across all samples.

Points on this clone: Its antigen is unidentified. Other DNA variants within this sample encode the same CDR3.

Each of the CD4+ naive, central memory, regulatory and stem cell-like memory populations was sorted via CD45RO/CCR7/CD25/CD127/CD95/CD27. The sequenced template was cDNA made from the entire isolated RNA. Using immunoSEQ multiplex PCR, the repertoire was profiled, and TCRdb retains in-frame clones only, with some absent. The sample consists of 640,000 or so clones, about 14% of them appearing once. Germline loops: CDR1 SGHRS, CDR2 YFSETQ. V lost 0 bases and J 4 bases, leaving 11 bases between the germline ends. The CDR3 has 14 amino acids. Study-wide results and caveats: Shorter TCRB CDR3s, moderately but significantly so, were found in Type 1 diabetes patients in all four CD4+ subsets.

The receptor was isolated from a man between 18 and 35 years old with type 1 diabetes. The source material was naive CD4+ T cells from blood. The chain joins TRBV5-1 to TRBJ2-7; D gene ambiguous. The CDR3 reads CASSLGQSVYEQYF. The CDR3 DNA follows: TGCGCCAGCAGCTTGGGCCAGTCCGTATACGAGCAGTACTTC.